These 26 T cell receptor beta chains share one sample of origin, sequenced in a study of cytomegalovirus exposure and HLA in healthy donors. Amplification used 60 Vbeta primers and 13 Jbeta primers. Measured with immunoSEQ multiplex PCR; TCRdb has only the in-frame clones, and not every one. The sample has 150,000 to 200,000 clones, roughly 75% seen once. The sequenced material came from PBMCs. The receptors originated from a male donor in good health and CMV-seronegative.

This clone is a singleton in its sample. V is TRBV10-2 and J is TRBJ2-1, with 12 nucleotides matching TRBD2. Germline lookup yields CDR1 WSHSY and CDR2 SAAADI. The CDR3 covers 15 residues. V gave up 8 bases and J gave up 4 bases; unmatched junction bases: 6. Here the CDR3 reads CASVSGTSGYNEQFF. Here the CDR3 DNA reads TGCGCCAGCGTCAGCGGGACTAGCGGGTACAATGAGCAGTTCTTC.

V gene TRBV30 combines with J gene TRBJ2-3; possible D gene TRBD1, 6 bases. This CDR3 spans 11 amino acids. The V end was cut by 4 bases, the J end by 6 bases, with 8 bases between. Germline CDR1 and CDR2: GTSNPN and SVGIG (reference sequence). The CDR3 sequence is CAWTGADTQYF. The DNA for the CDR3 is TGTGCCTGGACAGGGGCCGATACGCAGTATTTT.

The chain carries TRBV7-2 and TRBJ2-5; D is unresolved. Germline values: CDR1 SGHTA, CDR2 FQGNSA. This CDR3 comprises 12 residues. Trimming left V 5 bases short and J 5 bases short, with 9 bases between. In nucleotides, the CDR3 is TGTGCCAGCAGCAAAATTGCGGAGACCCAGTACTTC. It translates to CASSKIAETQYF.

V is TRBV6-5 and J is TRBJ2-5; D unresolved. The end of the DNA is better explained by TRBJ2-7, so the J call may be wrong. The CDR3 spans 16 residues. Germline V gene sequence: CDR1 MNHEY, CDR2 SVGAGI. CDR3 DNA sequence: TGTGCCAGCAGTTACTCGACCGGGTCGGAAATCTACGAGCAGTACTTC. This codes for CASSYSTGSEIYEQYF.

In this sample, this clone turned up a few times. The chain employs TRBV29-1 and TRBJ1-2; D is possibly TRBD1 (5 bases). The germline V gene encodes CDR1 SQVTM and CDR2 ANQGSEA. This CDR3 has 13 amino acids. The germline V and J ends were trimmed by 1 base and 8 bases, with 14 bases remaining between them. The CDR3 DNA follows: TGCAGCGTTGAAGTGCAGGGCCTTTGGGGCTACACCTTC. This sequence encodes CSVEVQGLWGYTF.

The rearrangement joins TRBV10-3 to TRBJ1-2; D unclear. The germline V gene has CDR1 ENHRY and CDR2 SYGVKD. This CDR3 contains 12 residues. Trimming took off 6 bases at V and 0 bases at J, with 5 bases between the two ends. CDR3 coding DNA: TGTGCCATCAGCCAGACTAACTATGGCTACACCTTC. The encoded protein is CAISQTNYGYTF.

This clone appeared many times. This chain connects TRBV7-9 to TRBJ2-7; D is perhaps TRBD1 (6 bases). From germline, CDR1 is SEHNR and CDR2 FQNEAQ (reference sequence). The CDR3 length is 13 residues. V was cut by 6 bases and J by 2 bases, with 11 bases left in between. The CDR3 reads CASRQQGAYEQYF. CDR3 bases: TGTGCCAGCAGGCAACAGGGCGCCTACGAGCAGTACTTC.

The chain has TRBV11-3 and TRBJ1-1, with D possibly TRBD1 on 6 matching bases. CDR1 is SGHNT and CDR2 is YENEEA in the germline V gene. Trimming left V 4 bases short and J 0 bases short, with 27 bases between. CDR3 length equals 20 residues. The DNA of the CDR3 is TGTGCCAGCAGCTCACTGGACAGATTGCCTTCCTCGGGGATGAACACTGAAGCTTTCTTT. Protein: CASSSLDRLPSSGMNTEAFF. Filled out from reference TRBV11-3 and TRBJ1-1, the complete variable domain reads EAGVVQSPRYKIIEKKQPVAFWCNPISGHNTLYWYLQNLGQGPELLIRYENEEAVDDSQLPKDRFSAERLKGVDSTLKIQPAELGDSAVYLCASSSLDRLPSSGMNTEAFFGQGTRLTVV.

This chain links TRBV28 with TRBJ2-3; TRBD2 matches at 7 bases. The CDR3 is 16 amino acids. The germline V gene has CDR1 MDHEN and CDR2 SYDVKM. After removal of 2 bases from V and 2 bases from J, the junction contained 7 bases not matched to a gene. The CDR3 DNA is TGTGCCAGCAGTTTAGGGAGGGCAGGTCCCACAGATACGCAGTATTTT. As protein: CASSLGRAGPTDTQYF.

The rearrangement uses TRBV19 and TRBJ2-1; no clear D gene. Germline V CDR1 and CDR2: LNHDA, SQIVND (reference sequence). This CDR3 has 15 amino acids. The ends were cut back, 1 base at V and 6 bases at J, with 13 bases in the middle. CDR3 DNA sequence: TGTGCCAGTAGTATAGGTTTCGGGTCTGGCAATGAGCAGTTCTTC. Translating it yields CASSIGFGSGNEQFF.

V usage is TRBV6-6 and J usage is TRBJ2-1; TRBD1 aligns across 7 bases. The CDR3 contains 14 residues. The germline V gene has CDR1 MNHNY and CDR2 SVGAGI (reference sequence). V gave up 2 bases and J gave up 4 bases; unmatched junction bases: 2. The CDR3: CASSYGTAYNEQFF. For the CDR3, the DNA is TGTGCCAGCAGTTACGGGACAGCTTACAATGAGCAGTTCTTC.

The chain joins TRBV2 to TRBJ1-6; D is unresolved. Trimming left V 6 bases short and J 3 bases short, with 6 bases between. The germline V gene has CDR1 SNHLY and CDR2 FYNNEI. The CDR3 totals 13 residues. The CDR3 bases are TGTGCCAGCAGCCGGGACTATAATTCACCCCTCCACTTT. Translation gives CASSRDYNSPLHF.

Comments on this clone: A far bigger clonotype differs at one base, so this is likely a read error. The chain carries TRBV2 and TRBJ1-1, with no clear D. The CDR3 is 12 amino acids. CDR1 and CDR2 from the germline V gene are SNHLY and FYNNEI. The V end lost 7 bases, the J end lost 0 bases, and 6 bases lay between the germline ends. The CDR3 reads CASTGMNTEAFF. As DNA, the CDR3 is TGTGCCAGCACGGGGATGAACACTGAAGCTTTCTTT.

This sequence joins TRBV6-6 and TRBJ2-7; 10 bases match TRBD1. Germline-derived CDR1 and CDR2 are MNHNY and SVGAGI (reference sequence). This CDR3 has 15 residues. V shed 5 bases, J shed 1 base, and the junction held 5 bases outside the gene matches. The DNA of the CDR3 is TGTGCCAGCAGTCCCCGGACAGGGGGGTCCTACGAGCAGTACTTC. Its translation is CASSPRTGGSYEQYF.

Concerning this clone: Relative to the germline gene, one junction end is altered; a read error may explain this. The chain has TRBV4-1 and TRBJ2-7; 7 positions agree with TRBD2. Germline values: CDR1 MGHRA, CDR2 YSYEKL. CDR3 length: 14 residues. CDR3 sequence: CASSKDGGVYEQYF. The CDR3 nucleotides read TGCGCCAGCAGCAAAGATGGGGGGGTCTACGAGCAGTACTTC.

The CDR3 reads CASSYGTSASTDTQYF. DNA of the CDR3: TGTGCCAGCAGTTACGGGACTAGCGCTAGCACAGATACGCAGTATTTT. This sequence joins TRBV6-6 and TRBJ2-3, with 10 bases matching TRBD2. The CDR3 runs to 16 residues. CDR1 and CDR2 (germline): MNHNY, SVGAGI (reference sequence). With 2 bases clipped from V and 0 bases from J, the junction kept 2 bases outside the gene matches.

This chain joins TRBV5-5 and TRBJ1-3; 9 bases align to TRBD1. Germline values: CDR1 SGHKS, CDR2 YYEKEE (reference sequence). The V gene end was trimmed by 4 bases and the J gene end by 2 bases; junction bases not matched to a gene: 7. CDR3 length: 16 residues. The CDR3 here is CASSGTGTGTGNTIYF. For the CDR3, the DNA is TGTGCCAGCAGCGGTACCGGGACAGGGACTGGAAACACCATATATTTT.

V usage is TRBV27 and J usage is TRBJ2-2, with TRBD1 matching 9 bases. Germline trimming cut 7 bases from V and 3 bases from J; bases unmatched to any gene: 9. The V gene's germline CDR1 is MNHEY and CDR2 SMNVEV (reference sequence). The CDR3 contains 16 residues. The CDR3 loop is CASKSGTGRYTGELFF. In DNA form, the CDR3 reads TGTGCCAGCAAGAGCGGGACAGGGAGATACACCGGGGAGCTGTTTTTT.

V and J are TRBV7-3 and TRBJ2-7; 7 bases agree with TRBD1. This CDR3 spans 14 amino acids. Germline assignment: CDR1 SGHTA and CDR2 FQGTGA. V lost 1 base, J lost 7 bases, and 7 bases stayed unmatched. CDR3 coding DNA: TGTGCCAGCAGCTTAATGGGGCCAGGGGGTGAGCAGTACTTC. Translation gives CASSLMGPGGEQYF. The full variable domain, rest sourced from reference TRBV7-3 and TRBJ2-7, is GAGVSQTPSNKVTEKGKYVELRCDPISGHTALYWYRQSLGQGPEFLIYFQGTGAADDSGLPNDRFFAVRPEGSVSTLKIQRTERGDSAVYLCASSLMGPGGEQYFGPGTRLTVT.

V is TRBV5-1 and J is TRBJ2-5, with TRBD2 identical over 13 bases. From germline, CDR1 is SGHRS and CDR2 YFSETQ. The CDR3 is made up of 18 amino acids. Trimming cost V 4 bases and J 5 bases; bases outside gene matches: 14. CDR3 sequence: CASSIGLAGVWSSETQYF. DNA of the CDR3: TGCGCCAGCAGCATCGGACTAGCGGGAGTGTGGTCTTCCGAGACCCAGTACTTC.

The CDR3 reads CASKTGTGTTGELFF. The DNA of the CDR3 is TGTGCCAGCAAAACCGGGACAGGGACCACCGGGGAGCTGTTTTTT. This chain joins TRBV6-5 and TRBJ2-2, with 9 bases fitting TRBD1. This CDR3 is 15 amino acids long. The J segment lost 4 bases and the V segment lost 7 bases, leaving 7 bases of the junction unmatched. Germline V lookup: CDR1 MNHEY, CDR2 SVGAGI.

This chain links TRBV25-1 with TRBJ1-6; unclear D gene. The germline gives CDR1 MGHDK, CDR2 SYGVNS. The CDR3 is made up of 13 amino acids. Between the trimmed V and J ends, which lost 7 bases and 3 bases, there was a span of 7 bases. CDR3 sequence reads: CASNSFYNSPLHF. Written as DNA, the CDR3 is TGTGCCAGCAACAGCTTCTATAATTCACCCCTCCACTTT. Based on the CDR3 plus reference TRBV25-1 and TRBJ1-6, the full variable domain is EADIYQTPRYLVIGTGKKITLECSQTMGHDKMYWYQQDPGMELHLIHYSYGVNSTEKGDLSSESTVSRIRTEHFPLTLESARPSHTSQYLCASNSFYNSPLHFGNGTRLTVT.

As DNA, the CDR3 is TGTGCCAGTAGTGTCCGGGACAGGGAAGGCTACACCTTC. It translates to CASSVRDREGYTF. The chain recombines TRBV19 with TRBJ1-2; 9 bases agree with TRBD1. After removal of 5 bases from V and 8 bases from J, the junction contained 6 bases not matched to a gene. The germline CDR1 and CDR2 sequences are LNHDA and SQIVND (reference sequence). The CDR3 length is 13 residues.

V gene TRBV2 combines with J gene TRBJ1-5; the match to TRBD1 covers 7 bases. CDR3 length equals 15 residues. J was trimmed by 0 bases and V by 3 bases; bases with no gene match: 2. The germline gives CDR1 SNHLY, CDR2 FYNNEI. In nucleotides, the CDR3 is TGTGCCAGCAGTGAGGGGACAGATAGCAATCAGCCCCAGCATTTT. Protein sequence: CASSEGTDSNQPQHF.

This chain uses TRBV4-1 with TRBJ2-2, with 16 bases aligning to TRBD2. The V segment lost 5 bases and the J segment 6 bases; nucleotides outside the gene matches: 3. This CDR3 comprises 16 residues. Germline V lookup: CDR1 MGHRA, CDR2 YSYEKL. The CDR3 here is CASSSGLAGGAGELFF. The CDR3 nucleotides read TGCGCCAGCAGCTCGGGACTAGCGGGAGGGGCCGGGGAGCTGTTTTTT.

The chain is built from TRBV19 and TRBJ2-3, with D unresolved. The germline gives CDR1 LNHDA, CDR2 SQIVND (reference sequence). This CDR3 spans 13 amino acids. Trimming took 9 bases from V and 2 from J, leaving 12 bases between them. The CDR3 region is CASSGLNTDTQYF. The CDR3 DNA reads TGTGCCAGCAGTGGCTTGAACACAGATACGCAGTATTTT.